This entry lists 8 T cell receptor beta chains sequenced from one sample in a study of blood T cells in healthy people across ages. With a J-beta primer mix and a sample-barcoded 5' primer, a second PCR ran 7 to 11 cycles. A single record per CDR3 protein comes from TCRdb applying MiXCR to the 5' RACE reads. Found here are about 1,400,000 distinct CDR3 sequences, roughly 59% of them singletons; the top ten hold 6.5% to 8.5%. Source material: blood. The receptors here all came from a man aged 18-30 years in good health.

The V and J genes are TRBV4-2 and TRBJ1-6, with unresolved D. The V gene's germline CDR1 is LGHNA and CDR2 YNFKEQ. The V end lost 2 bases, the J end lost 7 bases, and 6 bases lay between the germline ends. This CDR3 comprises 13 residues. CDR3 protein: CASSQFPNSPLHF. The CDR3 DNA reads TGTGCCAGCAGCCAATTTCCAAATTCACCCCTCCACTTT.

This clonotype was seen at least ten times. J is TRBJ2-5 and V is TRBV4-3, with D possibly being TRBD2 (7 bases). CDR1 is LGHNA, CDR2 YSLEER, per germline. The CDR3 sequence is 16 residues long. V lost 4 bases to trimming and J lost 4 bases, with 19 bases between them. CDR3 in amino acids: CASSPSGARGGETQYF. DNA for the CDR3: TGCGCCAGCAGCCCTAGCGGAGCAAGGGGGGGAGAGACCCAGTACTTC.

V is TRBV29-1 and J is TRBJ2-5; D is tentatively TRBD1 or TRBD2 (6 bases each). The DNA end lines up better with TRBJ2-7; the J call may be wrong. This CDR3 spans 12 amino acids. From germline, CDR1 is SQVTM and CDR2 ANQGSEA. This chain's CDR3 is CSVVRGQYEQYF. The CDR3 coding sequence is TGCAGCGTTGTCCGGGGGCAATACGAGCAGTACTTC.

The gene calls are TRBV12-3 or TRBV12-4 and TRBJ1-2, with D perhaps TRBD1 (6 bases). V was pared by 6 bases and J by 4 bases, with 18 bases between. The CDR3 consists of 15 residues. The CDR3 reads CASRTNGGAVYGYTF. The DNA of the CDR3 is TGTGCCAGCAGGACGAACGGGGGGGCAGTCTATGGCTACACCTTC.

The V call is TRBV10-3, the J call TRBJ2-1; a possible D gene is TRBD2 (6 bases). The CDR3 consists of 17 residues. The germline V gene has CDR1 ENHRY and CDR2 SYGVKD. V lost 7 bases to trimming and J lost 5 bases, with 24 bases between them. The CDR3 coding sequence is TGTGCCATCACTAAAATTTTGGGGCGACCGGGGGACAATGAGCAGTTCTTC. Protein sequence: CAITKILGRPGDNEQFF.

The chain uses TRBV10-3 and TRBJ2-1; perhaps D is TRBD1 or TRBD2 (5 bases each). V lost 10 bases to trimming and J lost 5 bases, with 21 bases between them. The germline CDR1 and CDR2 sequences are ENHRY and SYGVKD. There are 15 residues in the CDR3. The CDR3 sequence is CATHPTGTEDNEQFF. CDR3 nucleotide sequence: TGTGCCACCCACCCAACCGGGACGGAGGACAATGAGCAGTTCTTC.

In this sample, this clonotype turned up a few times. The CDR3 loop reads CSARDFSNTGELFF. In DNA form, the CDR3 reads TGCAGTGCTAGGGACTTCTCCAACACCGGGGAGCTGTTTTTT. The rearrangement links TRBV20-1 to TRBJ2-2; D may be TRBD2 (5 bases). The CDR3 length is 14 residues. V lost 3 bases, J lost 2 bases, and 10 bases lay in between. Per the germline V gene, CDR1 is DFQATT and CDR2 is SNEGSKA (reference sequence).

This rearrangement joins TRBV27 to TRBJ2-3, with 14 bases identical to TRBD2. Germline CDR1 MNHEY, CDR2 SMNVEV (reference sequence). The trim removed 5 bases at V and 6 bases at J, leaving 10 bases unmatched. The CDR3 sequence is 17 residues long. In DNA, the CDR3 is TGTGCCAGCAGTACAACCGGGACTAGCGGGAGAAGGGATACGCAGTATTTT. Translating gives CASSTTGTSGRRDTQYF.